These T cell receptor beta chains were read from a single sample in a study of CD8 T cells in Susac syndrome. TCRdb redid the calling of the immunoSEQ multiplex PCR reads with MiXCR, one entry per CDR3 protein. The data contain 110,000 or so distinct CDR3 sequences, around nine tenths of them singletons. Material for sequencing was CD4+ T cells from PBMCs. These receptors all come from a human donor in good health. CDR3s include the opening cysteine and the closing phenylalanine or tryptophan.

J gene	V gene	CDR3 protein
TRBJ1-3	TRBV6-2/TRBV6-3	CASSYTEGLGNTIYF
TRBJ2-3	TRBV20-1	CSARDRQEGTDTQYF
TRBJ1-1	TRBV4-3	CASSQDRGIAFF
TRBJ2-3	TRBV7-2	CASSLGEGLAGDTQYF
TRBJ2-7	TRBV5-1	CASSSPGTGSDEQYF
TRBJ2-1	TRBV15	CATSRGEDVSYNEQFF
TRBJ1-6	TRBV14	CASSLTGTNSPLHF
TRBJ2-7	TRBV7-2	CASSSDWAEQYF
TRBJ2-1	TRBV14	CASSRVPLADNYNEQFF
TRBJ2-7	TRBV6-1	CASSMGQPSEQYF
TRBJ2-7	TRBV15	CATSRDGASHGEQYF
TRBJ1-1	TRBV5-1	CASSFNGRGNTEAFF
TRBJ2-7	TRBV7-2	CASSPGPPRYEQYF
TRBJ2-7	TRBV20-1	CSGRRQGAEEQYF
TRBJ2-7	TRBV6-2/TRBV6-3	CASSYSNDRDRTYEQYF
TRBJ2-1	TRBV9	CASSVAGSDNEQFF
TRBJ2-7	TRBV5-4	CASSLSPGEGYEQYF
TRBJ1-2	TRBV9	CASSTGQVGSGHTF
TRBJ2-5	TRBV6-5	CASSYPPGTQETQYF
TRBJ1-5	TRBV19	CASSIVDRRNYQPQHF
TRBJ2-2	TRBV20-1	CSARAGEKNTGELFF
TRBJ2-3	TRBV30	CAWRGIAGETTDTQYF
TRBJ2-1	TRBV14	CASSWPSLGANEQFF
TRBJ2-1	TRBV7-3	CASSLRAPGTSGKDNEQFF
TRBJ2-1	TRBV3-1	CASSLLAGVNNEQFF
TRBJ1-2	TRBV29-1	CSVGDRGIYGYTF
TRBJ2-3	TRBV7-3	CASSLGLSRMTDTQYF
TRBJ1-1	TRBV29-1	CSVGGTEAFF
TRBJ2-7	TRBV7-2	CASSLEVGEQYF
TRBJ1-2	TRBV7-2	CASSQGAIAGYTF
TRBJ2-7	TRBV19	CASSMAPGQISSPSYEQYF
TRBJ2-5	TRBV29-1	CSVERGPGETQYF
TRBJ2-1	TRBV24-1	CATSDLHEQFF
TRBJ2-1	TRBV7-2	CASSPFTNNEQFF
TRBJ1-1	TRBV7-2	CASSPQPNTEAFF
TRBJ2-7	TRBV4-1	CASSQVIFSGSYEQYF
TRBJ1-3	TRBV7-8	CASATGVGNTIYF
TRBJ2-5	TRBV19	CASSIGRQETQYF
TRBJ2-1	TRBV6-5	CASSYPASGINEQFF
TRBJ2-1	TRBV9	CASSVDGVTYNEQFF
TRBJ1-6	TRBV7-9	CASSDRQGNNSPLHF
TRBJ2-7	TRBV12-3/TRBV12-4	CASSLAGGPSYEQYF
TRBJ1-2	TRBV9	CASSVAGSMSTF
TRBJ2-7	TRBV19	CASSIRAESPYEQYF
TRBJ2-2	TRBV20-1	CSASFGGGTAGELFF
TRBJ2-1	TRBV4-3	CASSQGPGLAYNEQFF